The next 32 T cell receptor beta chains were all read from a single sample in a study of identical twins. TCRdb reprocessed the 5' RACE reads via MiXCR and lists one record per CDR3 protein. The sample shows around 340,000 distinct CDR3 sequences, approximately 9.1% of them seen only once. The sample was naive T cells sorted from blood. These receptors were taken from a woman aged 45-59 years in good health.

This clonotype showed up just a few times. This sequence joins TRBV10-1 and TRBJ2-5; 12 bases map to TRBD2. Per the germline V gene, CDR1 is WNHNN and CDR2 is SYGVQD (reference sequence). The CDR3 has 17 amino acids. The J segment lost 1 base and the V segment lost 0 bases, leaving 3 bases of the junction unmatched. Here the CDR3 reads CASSESRTSGAQETQYF. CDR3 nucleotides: TGCGCCAGCAGTGAGTCGCGGACTAGCGGGGCCCAAGAGACCCAGTACTTC.

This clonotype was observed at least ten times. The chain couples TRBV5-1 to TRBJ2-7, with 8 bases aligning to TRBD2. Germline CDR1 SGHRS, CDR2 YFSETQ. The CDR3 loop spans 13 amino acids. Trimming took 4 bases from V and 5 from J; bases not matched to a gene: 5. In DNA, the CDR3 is TGCGCCAGCAGCCCGGGGGGGATCGACGAGCAGTACTTC. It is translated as CASSPGGIDEQYF.

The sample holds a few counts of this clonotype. The CDR3 here is CASSILGPRTGELFF. The CDR3 bases are TGTGCCAGCAGCATCTTAGGGCCTAGAACCGGGGAGCTGTTTTTT. The chain couples TRBV7-9 to TRBJ2-2; D remains ambiguous. Between the trimmed V and J ends, which lost 5 bases and 5 bases, there was a span of 15 bases. This CDR3 comprises 15 residues. Germline CDR1 reads SEHNR; CDR2 reads FQNEAQ (reference sequence).

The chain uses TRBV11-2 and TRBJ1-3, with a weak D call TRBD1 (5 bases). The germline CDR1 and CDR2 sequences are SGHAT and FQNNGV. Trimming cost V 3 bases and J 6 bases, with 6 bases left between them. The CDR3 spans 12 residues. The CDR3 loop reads CASSLGENTIYF. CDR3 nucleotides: TGTGCCAGCAGCTTGGGGGAAAACACCATATATTTT.

The CDR3 loop reads CASSLAKGGGSYEQYF. Written as DNA, the CDR3 is TGCGCCAGCAGCTTGGCCAAGGGTGGGGGGTCCTACGAGCAGTACTTC. The gene calls are TRBV5-1 and TRBJ2-7; perhaps TRBD2 as D (6 bases). This CDR3 contains 16 residues. Trimming shortened V by 0 bases and J by 1 base, and 14 bases separated the two germline ends. Germline V gives CDR1 SGHRS, CDR2 YFSETQ.

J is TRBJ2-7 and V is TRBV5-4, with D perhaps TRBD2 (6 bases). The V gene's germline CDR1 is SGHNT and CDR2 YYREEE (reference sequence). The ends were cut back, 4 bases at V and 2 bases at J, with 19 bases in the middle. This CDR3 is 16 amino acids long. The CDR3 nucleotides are TGTGCCAGCAGCCCCTCCGTAGCCCGGACTACCTACGAGCAGTACGTC. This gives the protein CASSPSVARTTYEQYV.

The CDR3 spells CASSPERKGNTGELFF. Written as DNA, the CDR3 is TGCGCCAGCAGTCCCGAAAGGAAGGGTAACACCGGGGAGCTGTTTTTT. The rearrangement uses TRBV4-1 and TRBJ2-2; the D is unclear. V was cut by 6 bases and J by 2 bases, with 16 bases left in between. The CDR3 loop spans 16 amino acids. CDR1 is MGHRA, CDR2 YSYEKL, per germline.

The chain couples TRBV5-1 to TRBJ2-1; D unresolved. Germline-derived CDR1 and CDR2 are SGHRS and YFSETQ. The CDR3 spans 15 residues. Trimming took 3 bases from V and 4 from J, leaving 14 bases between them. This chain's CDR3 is CASSSVVTFYNEQFF. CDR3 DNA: TGCGCCAGCAGCTCCGTAGTGACTTTTTACAATGAGCAGTTCTTC. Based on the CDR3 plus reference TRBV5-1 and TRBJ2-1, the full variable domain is KAGVTQTPRYLIKTRGQQVTLSCSPISGHRSVSWYQQTPGQGLQFLFEYFSETQRNKGNFPGRFSGRQFSNSRSEMNVSTLELGDSALYLCASSSVVTFYNEQFFGPGTRLTVL.

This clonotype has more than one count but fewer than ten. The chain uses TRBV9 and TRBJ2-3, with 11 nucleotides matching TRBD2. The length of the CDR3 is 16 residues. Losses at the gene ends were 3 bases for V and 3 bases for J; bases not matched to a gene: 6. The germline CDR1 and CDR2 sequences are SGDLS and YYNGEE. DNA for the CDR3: TGTGCCAGCAGCGCCTTTAGCGGGAGGGCGACAGATACGCAGTATTTT. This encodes CASSAFSGRATDTQYF.

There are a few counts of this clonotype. CDR3 loop: CASRKDTDTQYF. The DNA of the CDR3 is TGTGCCAGCAGAAAAGACACAGATACGCAGTATTTT. V is TRBV12-3 or TRBV12-4 and J is TRBJ2-3; no firm D call. The V and J ends lost 6 bases and 2 bases respectively, with 6 bases between them. This CDR3 has 12 residues.

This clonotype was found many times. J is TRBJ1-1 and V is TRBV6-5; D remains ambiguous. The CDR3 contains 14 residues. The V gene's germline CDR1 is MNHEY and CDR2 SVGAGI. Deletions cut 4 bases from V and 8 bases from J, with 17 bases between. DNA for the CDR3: TGTGCCAGCAGTTTAAACGGACCCCAGGCCGAAGCTTTCTTT. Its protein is CASSLNGPQAEAFF.

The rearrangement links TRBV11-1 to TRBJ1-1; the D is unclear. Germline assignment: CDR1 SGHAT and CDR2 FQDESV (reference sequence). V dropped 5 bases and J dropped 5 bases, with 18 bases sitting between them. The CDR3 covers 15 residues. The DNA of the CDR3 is TGTGCCAGCAGCCCCACCGCGGTATCGGGTACTGAAGCTTTCTTT. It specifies CASSPTAVSGTEAFF.

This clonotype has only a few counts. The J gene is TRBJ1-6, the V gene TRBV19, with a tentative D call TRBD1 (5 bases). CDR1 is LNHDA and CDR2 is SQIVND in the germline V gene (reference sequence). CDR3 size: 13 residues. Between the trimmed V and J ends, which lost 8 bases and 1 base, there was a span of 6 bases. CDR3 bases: TGTGCCAGTCGACAGTCCTATAATTCACCCCTCCACTTT. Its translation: CASRQSYNSPLHF.

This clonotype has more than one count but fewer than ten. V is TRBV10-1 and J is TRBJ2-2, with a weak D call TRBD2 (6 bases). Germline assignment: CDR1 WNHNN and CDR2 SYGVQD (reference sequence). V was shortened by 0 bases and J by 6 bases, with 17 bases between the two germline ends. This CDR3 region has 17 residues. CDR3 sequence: CASSESKASVRPGELFF. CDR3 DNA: TGCGCCAGCAGTGAGTCAAAGGCTAGCGTTCGCCCCGGGGAGCTGTTTTTT.

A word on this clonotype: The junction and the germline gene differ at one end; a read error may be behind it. The CDR3 DNA sequence: TGCAGCGCAAGATCAGGGACCTCCCACGAGCAGTACTTC. It codes for CSARSGTSHEQYF. The chain carries TRBV29-1 and TRBJ2-7; the D call may be TRBD1 or TRBD2 (5 bases each). The germline gives CDR1 SQVTM, CDR2 ANQGSEA. The CDR3 is made up of 13 amino acids.

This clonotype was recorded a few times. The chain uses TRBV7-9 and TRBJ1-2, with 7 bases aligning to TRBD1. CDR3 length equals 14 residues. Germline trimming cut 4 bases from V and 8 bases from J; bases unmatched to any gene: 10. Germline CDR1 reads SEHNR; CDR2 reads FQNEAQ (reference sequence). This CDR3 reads CASSSTGTVDGYTF. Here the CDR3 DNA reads TGTGCCAGCAGCTCAACCGGGACAGTCGACGGCTACACCTTC.

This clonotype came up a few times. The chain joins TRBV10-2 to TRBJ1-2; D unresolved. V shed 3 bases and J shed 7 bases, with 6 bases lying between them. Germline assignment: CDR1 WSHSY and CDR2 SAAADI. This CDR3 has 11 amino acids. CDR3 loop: CASSDSGGYTF. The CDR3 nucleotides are TGCGCCAGCAGTGACAGCGGTGGCTACACCTTC.

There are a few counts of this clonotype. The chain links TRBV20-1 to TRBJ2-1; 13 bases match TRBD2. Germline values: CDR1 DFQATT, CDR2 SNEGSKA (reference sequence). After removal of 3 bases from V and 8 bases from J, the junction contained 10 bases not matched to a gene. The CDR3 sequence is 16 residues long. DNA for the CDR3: TGCAGTGCTAGTCCCTATTGGACTAGCGGGAGCGATGAGCAGTTCTTC. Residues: CSASPYWTSGSDEQFF.

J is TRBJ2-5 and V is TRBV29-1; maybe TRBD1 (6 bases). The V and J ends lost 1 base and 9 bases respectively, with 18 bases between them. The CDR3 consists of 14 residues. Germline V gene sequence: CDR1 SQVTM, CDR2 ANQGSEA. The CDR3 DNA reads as TGCAGCGTTGAAGTGGCAGGGGCTTTGGAGCCCCAGTACTTC. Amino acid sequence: CSVEVAGALEPQYF.

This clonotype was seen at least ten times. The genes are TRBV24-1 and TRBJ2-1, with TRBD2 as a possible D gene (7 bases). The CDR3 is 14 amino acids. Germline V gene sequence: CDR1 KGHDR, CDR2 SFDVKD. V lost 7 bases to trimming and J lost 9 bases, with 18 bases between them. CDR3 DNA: TGTGCCACCAGGAGGACAGCGACTAGCACTGAGCAGTTCTTC. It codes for CATRRTATSTEQFF.

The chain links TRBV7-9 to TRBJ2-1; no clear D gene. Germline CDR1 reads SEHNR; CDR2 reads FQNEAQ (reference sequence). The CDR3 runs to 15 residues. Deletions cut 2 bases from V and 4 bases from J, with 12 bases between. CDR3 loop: CASSLNPPSYNEQFF. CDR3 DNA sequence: TGTGCCAGCAGCTTAAACCCCCCATCGTACAATGAGCAGTTCTTC.

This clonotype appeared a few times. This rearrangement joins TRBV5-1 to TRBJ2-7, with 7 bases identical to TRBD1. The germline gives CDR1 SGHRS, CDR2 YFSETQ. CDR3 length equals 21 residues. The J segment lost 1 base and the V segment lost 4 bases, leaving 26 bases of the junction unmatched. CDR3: CASSPPSLRGQPSSRSYEQYF. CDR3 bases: TGCGCCAGCAGCCCGCCCAGCCTGAGGGGACAGCCTAGCAGTAGATCCTACGAGCAGTACTTC.

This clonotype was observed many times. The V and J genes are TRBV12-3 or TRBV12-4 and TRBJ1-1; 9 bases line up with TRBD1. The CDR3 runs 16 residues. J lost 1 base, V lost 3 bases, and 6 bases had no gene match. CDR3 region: CASSFRRTGENTEAFF. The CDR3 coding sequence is TGTGCCAGCAGTTTCAGACGGACAGGGGAGAACACTGAAGCTTTCTTT.

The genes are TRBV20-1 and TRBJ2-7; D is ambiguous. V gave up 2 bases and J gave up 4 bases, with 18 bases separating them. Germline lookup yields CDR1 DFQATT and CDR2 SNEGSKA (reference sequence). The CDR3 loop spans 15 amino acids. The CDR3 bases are TGCAGTGCTAGAATTTTGGACGGAGAGGTTTACGAGCAGTACTTC. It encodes CSARILDGEVYEQYF.

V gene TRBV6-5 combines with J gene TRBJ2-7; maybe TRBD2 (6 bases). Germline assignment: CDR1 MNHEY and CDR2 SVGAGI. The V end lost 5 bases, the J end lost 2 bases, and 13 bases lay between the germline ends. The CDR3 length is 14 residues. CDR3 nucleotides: TGTGCCAGCAGTCCGGGAGCCTCCCCCTACGAGCAGTACGTC. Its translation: CASSPGASPYEQYV.

The CDR3 nucleotides are TGTGCCAGCAGTTTAGGGGGGAATACCTACGAGCAGTACTTC. Protein product: CASSLGGNTYEQYF. The J gene is TRBJ2-7, the V gene TRBV12-3 or TRBV12-4; D assignment may be TRBD1 or TRBD2 (5 bases each). The germline V and J ends were trimmed by 1 base and 2 bases, with 9 bases remaining between them. The CDR3 extends over 14 amino acids.

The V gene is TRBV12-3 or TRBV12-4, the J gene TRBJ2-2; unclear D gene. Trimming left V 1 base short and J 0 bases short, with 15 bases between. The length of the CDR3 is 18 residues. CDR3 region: CASSLGGFGLANTGELFF. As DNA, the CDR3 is TGTGCCAGCAGTTTAGGCGGATTCGGGCTAGCGAACACCGGGGAGCTGTTTTTT.

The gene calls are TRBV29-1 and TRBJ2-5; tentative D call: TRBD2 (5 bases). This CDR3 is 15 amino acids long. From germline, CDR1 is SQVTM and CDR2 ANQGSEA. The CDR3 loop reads CSKWCRDMGYETQYF. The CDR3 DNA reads TGCAGTAAATGGTGCCGGGATATGGGGTACGAGACCCAGTACTTC.

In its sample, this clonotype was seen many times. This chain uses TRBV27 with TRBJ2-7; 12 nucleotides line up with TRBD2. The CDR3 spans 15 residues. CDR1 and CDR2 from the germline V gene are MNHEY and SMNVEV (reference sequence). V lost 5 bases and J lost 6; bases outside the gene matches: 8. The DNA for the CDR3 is TGTGCCAGCAGTACCGGACTAGCGGGAACCTCCGAGCAGTACTTC. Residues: CASSTGLAGTSEQYF.

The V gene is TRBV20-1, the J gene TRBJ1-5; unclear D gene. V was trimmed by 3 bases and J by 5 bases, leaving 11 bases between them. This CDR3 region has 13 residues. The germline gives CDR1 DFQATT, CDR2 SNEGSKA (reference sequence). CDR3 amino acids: CSARRSGDQPQHF. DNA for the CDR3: TGCAGTGCTAGGAGATCGGGAGATCAGCCCCAGCATTTT.

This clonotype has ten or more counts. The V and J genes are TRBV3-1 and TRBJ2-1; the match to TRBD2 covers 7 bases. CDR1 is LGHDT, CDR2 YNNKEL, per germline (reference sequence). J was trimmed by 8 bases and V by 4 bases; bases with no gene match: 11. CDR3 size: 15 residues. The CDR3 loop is CASSPLGGGRYEQFF. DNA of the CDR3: TGTGCCAGCAGCCCGCTTGGGGGAGGGCGGTATGAGCAGTTCTTC.

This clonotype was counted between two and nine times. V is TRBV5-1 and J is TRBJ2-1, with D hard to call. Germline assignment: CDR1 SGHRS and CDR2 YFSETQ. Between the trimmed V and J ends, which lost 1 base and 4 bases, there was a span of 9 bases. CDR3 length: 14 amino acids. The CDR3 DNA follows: TGCGCCAGCAGCTTGTCCGAGGCTTACAATGAGCAGTTCTTC. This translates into CASSLSEAYNEQFF.